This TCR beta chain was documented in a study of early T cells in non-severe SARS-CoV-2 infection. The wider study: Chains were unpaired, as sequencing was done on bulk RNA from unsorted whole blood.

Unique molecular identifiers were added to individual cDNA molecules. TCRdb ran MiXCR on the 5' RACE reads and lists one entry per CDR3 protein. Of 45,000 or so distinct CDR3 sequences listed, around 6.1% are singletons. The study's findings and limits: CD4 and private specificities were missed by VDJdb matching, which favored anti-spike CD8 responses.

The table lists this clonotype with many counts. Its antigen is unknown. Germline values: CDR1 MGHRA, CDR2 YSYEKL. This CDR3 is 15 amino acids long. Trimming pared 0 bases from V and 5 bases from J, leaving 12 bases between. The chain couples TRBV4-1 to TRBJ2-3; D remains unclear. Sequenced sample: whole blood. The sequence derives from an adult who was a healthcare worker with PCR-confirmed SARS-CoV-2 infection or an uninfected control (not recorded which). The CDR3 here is CASSQERSLKDTQYF. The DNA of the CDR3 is TGCGCCAGCAGCCAAGAAAGGAGTTTGAAAGATACGCAGTATTTT.